One and the same sample provided the 9 T cell receptor beta chains below, sequenced in a study of metastatic and nonmetastatic thyroid tumors. The entire patient cohort was treatment-naive prior to thyroid surgery. With MiXCR, TCRdb reprocessed the PCR reads. This table has about 38,000 clones, roughly a quarter appearing once. Sequenced material: blood. The receptors originated from a female donor with papillary thyroid cancer or a benign thyroid nodule (not recorded which). Some clones in this sample may be carry-over from other donors' samples.

For this clone: This is likely a read error, given that the CDR3 carries no conserved phenylalanine or tryptophan at its end. The DNA is omitted, as the CDR3 cannot be located on it reliably, and the CDR3 follows TCRdb's listing. The chain couples TRBV21-1 to TRBJ2-2; the listed D gene, TRBD2, was not tested against the DNA. TRBV21-1 is a pseudogene. Inclusive of both ends, the CDR3 amounts to 19 amino acids. The CDR3 loop is CASSTGTSGRELNTGELFL.

In its sample, this clone was seen a few times. Germline and junction disagree at one end, which may indicate a read error. This chain joins TRBV6-1 and TRBJ2-7; 9 nucleotides match TRBD2. This CDR3 has 16 amino acids. Germline values: CDR1 MNHNS, CDR2 SASEGT. DNA of the CDR3: TGTGCCAGCAGCGAAGCCCCCGGGACTAGCTGTAGTGGGAAGTACTTC. It is translated as CASSEAPGTSCSGKYF.

This clone was observed many times. The chain couples TRBV29-1 to TRBJ1-2; D gene ambiguous. The length of the CDR3 is 14 residues. V was cut by 4 bases and J by 2 bases, with 14 bases left in between. CDR1 and CDR2 from the germline V gene are SQVTM and ANQGSEA. CDR3 coding DNA: TGCAGCGTTGTCCTGGGTAATCCGAACTATGGCTACACCTTC. Amino acids: CSVVLGNPNYGYTF.

The V gene is TRBV6-2 or TRBV6-3, the J gene TRBJ1-1, with D possibly TRBD1 on 5 matching bases. V was pared by 5 bases and J by 4 bases, with 11 bases between. The V gene's germline CDR1 is MNHEY and CDR2 SVGEGT. This CDR3 has 13 residues. CDR3 nucleotide sequence: TGTGCCAGCAGTACGGTGGGGCCCACTGAAGCTTTCTTT. This gives the protein CASSTVGPTEAFF.

This clone was counted at least ten times. This rearrangement joins TRBV20-1 to TRBJ2-2, with 10 bases aligning to TRBD1. J gave up 12 bases and V 6 bases, and 13 bases lay outside the gene matches. The V gene's germline CDR1 is DFQATT and CDR2 SNEGSKA (reference sequence). The CDR3 runs to 14 residues. CDR3 nucleotide sequence: TGCAGTGCCGAAATGCTAGGACAGGGGGTGAAGCTGTTTTTT. Its translation is CSAEMLGQGVKLFF.

In its sample, this clone was seen many times. V is TRBV7-9 and J is TRBJ2-1; 8 bases agree with TRBD2. The CDR3 is 14 amino acids. CDR1 and CDR2 from the germline V gene are SEHNR and FQNEAQ (reference sequence). Trimming cost V 5 bases and J 7 bases; bases outside gene matches: 7. DNA for the CDR3: TGTGCCAGCAGCCACCAGCGGGGGTGGAATGAGCAGTTCTTC. This encodes CASSHQRGWNEQFF.

This chain joins TRBV11-2 and TRBJ2-2, with TRBD1 identical over 7 bases. This CDR3 region has 14 residues. Germline values: CDR1 SGHAT, CDR2 FQNNGV. V lost 5 bases and J lost 3; bases outside the gene matches: 3. In DNA form, the CDR3 reads TGTGCCAGCAGCCGTGACAGGGACACCGGGGAGCTGTTTTTT. This translates into CASSRDRDTGELFF.

This clone was seen a handful of times. The junction departs from germline at one end; a sequencing error may be responsible. The chain links TRBV28 to TRBJ1-6; a weak D match, TRBD1 (6 bases). The germline CDR1 and CDR2 sequences are MDHEN and SYDVKM. The CDR3 contains 14 residues. The CDR3 bases are TGTGCCATCGCCGACCGGGACACGAATTCAACCCTCCACTTT. Protein: CAIADRDTNSTLHF.

This clone was recorded a few times. The junction shows a germline mismatch at one end, possibly a read error. The chain carries TRBV29-1 and TRBJ2-7, with D perhaps matching TRBD2 (5 bases). The CDR3 runs to 12 residues. Germline V gene lookup returns CDR1 SQVTM and CDR2 ANQGSEA. CDR3 sequence (DNA): TGCAGCGTTGGAGGGCTCTCCTCCGAGCAGTACTTC. Translation: CSVGGLSSEQYF.